This TCR beta chain was recovered during a study of shared T cell receptors in the human thymus. TCRdb's copy holds only in-frame clones and misses some; the assay was immunoSEQ multiplex PCR. The sample records 550,000 to 800,000 clones, approximately 85% being singletons. Looked up from germline, CDR1 is LNHDA and CDR2 is SQIVND (reference sequence). The CDR3 is 14 amino acids. The V and J ends lost 4 bases and 7 bases respectively, with 17 bases between them. These data were also filed under a second study, of human thymus T cells.

The specimen was thymocytes. This chain joins TRBV19 and TRBJ2-7; no clear D. The receptor was isolated from a girl under two years old with a congenital heart defect. The CDR3 region has the DNA TGTGCCAGTAGTACAAATCGACACTCCCTAGAGCAGTACTTC. Translating gives CASSTNRHSLEQYF.